Below, 7 T cell receptor beta chains from the same sample are listed, as sequenced in a study of cytomegalovirus exposure and HLA in healthy donors (dated by TCRdb to about 2017). Library generation was performed with the immunoSEQ multiplex PCR assay. For the multiplex PCR, a mixture combining 60 forward primers for TCR Vbeta segments and 13 reverse primers for TCR Jbeta segments was used. As stored in TCRdb, this immuneACCESS dataset retains in-frame rearrangements with V and J assigned. A fraction of the clones does not appear; measured against another copy, unresolved V genes explain less than half of the discrepancy, and the remainder lacks a known reason. The sample table shows about 190,000 clones, and approximately 78% are seen once. The ten biggest clones cover approximately 0.8% of the sample. Input material: PBMCs. Source of these receptors: a woman in her late teens or twenties in good health and CMV-seronegative.

This clone was counted a single time. The chain employs TRBV13 and TRBJ1-1, with 10 bases identical to TRBD1. After removal of 7 bases from V and 6 bases from J, the junction contained 14 bases not matched to a gene. Germline loops: CDR1 PRHDT, CDR2 FYEKMQ (reference sequence). The length of the CDR3 is 16 residues. In DNA, the CDR3 is TGTGCCAGCAACAAACAGGGCTGGGACAGGGGCGCTGAAGCTTTCTTT. This gives the protein CASNKQGWDRGAEAFF.

The DNA of the CDR3 is TGTGCCAGCAGTTACAGTCTCCGGGACAGGGCTACTGAAGCTTTCTTT. This gives the protein CASSYSLRDRATEAFF. This chain links TRBV6-5 with TRBJ1-1; 9 nucleotides match TRBD1. J gave up 5 bases and V 2 bases, and 9 bases lay outside the gene matches. CDR1 and CDR2 (germline): MNHEY, SVGAGI. This CDR3 region has 16 residues.

The chain recombines TRBV9 with TRBJ2-1; possible D gene TRBD2, 6 bases. This CDR3 contains 16 residues. The germline gives CDR1 SGDLS, CDR2 YYNGEE. V was pared by 0 bases and J by 0 bases, with 10 bases between. The CDR3 loop reads CASSVGVGLSYNEQFF. The CDR3 bases are TGTGCCAGCAGCGTAGGAGTGGGACTCTCCTACAATGAGCAGTTCTTC.

This clone was found once. The chain recombines TRBV18 with TRBJ2-1; 7 positions match TRBD1. There are 14 residues in the CDR3. The V segment lost 2 bases and the J segment 7 bases; nucleotides outside the gene matches: 5. Germline V gene sequence: CDR1 KGHSH, CDR2 LQKENI. The chain's CDR3 is CASSPSTGANEQFF. The CDR3 coding sequence is TGTGCCAGCTCACCATCAACAGGGGCGAATGAGCAGTTCTTC.

The count of this clone is one. This chain connects TRBV30 to TRBJ2-5, with D maybe TRBD2 (7 bases). Trimming stripped 0 bases from V and 5 bases from J, with 10 bases between. CDR3 length: 13 residues. Germline lookup yields CDR1 GTSNPN and CDR2 SVGIG (reference sequence). The CDR3 spells CAWSVQGGETQYF. DNA for the CDR3: TGTGCCTGGAGTGTACAGGGAGGGGAGACCCAGTACTTC.

The chain is built from TRBV4-2 and TRBJ2-5, with D hard to call. The J call could be wrong; TRBJ2-7 is a better fit for the DNA end. The CDR3 is 13 residues long. CDR1 is LGHNA, CDR2 YNFKEQ, per germline. CDR3: CASSPSLAGEQYF. The DNA for the CDR3 is TGTGCCAGCAGCCCAAGCTTAGCCGGCGAGCAGTACTTC.

This clone has a single count. The chain recombines TRBV7-9 with TRBJ1-2; no reliable D call. Trimming pared 1 base from V and 0 bases from J, leaving 9 bases between. The CDR3 totals 15 residues. Germline V lookup: CDR1 SEHNR, CDR2 FQNEAQ (reference sequence). The CDR3 sequence: CASSLVSGPNYGYTF. For the CDR3, the DNA is TGTGCCAGCAGCTTAGTATCTGGCCCTAACTATGGCTACACCTTC.